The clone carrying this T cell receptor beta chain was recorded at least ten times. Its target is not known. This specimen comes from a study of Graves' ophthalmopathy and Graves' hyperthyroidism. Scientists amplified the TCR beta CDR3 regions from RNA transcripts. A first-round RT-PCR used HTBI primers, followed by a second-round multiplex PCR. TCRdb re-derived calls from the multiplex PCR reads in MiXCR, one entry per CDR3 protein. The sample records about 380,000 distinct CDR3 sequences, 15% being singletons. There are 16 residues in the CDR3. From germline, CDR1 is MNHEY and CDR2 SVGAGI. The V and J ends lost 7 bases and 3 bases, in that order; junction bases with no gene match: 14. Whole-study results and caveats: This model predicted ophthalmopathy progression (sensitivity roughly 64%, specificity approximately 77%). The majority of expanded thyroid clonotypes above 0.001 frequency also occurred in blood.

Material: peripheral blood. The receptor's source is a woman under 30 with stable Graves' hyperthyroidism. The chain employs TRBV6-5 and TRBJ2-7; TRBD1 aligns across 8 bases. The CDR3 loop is CASKKTTGGTFYEQYF. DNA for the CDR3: TGTGCCAGCAAGAAGACTACAGGGGGAACCTTCTACGAGCAGTACTTC.